This TCR beta chain is from a study of blood T cell repertoires in COVID-19 (dated by TCRdb to the early 2020s). Study-wide context: The collaborator samples originated in the United States, Italy and Spain and spanned the acute and convalescent phases of COVID-19. The prospective study material was composed of cDNA or gDNA derived from T cells, B-cell-depleted T cells, or PBMCs. Deeply sampled blood TCRbeta repertoires from subjects exposed to, actively infected with, or recovered from COVID-19 were included in the dataset. The repertoires were released in a freely available public database meant as a resource for research on the immune response to SARS-CoV-2. The samples were drawn from the first 160 participants of the ongoing ImmuneRACE study and from some 1,300 subjects provided by 6 global collaborators. The sample metadata nearly always contained a de-identified subject ID, COVID-19 status, age in years and sex. HLA class I and class II types, where available, came from metadata supplied by the sample provider rather than from assay-based typing. The research as a whole found: Clinical and demographic metadata were provided uncurated, with the amount varying by source and participant.

In the prospective study, participants were 18 to 89 years old, resided in 20 to 30 geographic areas of the United States, and were enrolled through a virtual design. To assign participants to cohorts, the prospective study relied on clinical history that participants themselves reported in a screening survey and a study questionnaire. Recovered participants in ImmuneRACE Cohort 3 were defined as having two consecutive negative NP/OP PCR tests, clearance from a healthcare professional, or resolution of symptoms. In the prospective study, whole blood, serum and a nasopharyngeal or oropharyngeal swab were collected from each participant by mobile phlebotomists. Prospective study participants could optionally give additional blood draws and questionnaires over an approximately 2-month period. Prospective study blood samples were shipped either frozen or at room temperature before DNA extraction. TCRbeta CDR3 regions were amplified from genomic DNA using the immunoSEQ Assay, a bias-controlled multiplex PCR. In the original analysis: Nucleated cell counts per sample were estimated from amplification of reference gene primers within the assay. To quantify the absolute abundance of each unique TCRbeta CDR3 rearrangement, sequence reads were collapsed and filtered. Productive Simpson clonality was computed per sample as the square root of Simpson's diversity index over productive rearrangements. Drawn from immuneACCESS, this table holds only the in-frame rearrangements with V and J called that TCRdb kept. Clones are partly lost; checked studies trace under half to an unresolved V gene and leave the rest unexplained. The V and J calls and the clone size are those of that table, but D and trimming were determined from the DNA. For this sample there are a few hundred thousand clones; around 88% appear just once. The top ten clonotypes cover approximately 5.7% of the sample.

CDR1 and CDR2 (MDHEN, SYDVKM) derive from the germline V gene. Unmatched junction bases come to 9, with V trimmed by 5 bases and J by 4 bases. The cysteine opens and the phenylalanine closes a CDR3 of 16 amino acids. The retained sequence is limited to the CDR3, 48 bases, with the frame set at the first base. Details on this clone: It has no known antigen specificity. Base quality data are lacking; no much larger clone is found one base away.

Sample: PBMCs or T cells enriched from blood (not recorded which). This TCR derives from a woman between 40 and 50 years old who had recovered from COVID-19. This sequence uses TRBV28 and TRBJ1-2; 11 bases in the middle match TRBD1. The CDR3 region reads CASSLELDRGPYGYTF. DNA sequence: TGTGCCAGCAGTCTTGAATTGGACAGGGGGCCCTATGGCTACACCTTC.